A selection of T cell receptor beta chains follows, all from one sample in a study of cytomegalovirus exposure and HLA in healthy donors. Produced via immunoSEQ multiplex PCR; TCRdb's table is partial and in-frame only. The sample includes 90,000 to 150,000 clones. Sequencing was carried out using PBMCs. The receptors were gathered from a young man in good health and CMV-seronegative. Each CDR3 is given with its conserved first and last residue.

v_call	j_call	cdr3_length	cdr3_aa
TRBV6-6	TRBJ2-3	15	CASSSGLAGADTQYF
TRBV7-9	TRBJ1-1	16	CASSLVAGLMNTEAFF
TRBV2	TRBJ2-7	13	CASSYISTDEQYF
TRBV15	TRBJ2-7	13	CATSRAEPHEQYF
TRBV27	TRBJ2-1	14	CASTRGSTYNEQFF
TRBV18	TRBJ1-2	17	CASSPLRQGATGYGYTF
TRBV4-1	TRBJ2-7	12	CASRGRSDEQYF
TRBV13	TRBJ1-5	14	CASSLGRGFQPQHF
TRBV28	TRBJ2-5	14	CASSSGGARETQYF
TRBV19	TRBJ2-1	15	CASSVSGTPYNEQFF
TRBV21-1	TRBJ1-1	17	CASSHSVRGEVNTEAFF
TRBV5-6	TRBJ1-3	15	CASSLGLISGNTIYF
TRBV10-3	TRBJ2-7	15	CAISEPPGQGHEQYF
TRBV15	TRBJ1-2	13	CATSRTGQGGYTF
TRBV27	TRBJ1-6	16	CASSSRRGSYNSPLHF
TRBV5-1	TRBJ1-3	15	CASSLNNPTVDTIYF